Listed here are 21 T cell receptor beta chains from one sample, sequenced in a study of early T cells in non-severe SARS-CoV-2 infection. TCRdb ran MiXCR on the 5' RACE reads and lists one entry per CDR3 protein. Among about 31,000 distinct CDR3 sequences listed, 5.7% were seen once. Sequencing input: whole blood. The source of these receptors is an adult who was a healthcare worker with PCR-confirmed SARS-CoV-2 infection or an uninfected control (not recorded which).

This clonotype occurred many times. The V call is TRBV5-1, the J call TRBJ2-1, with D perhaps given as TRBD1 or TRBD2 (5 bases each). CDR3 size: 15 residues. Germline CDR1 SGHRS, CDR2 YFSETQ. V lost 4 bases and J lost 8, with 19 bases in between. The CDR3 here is CASSPQGPGGYEQFF. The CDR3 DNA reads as TGCGCCAGCAGCCCCCAGGGCCCCGGAGGATATGAGCAGTTCTTC. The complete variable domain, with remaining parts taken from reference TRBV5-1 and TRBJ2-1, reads KAGVTQTPRYLIKTRGQQVTLSCSPISGHRSVSWYQQTPGQGLQFLFEYFSETQRNKGNFPGRFSGRQFSNSRSEMNVSTLELGDSALYLCASSPQGPGGYEQFFGPGTRLTVL.

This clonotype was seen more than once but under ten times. This CDR3 reads CASSLWTGEDSPLHF. CDR3 bases: TGTGCCAGCAGTTTATGGACAGGGGAGGATTCACCCCTCCACTTT. V and J are TRBV28 and TRBJ1-6; 8 bases agree with TRBD1. The CDR3 totals 15 residues. CDR1 and CDR2 from the germline V gene are MDHEN and SYDVKM. Trimming cost V 0 bases and J 8 bases; bases outside gene matches: 3.

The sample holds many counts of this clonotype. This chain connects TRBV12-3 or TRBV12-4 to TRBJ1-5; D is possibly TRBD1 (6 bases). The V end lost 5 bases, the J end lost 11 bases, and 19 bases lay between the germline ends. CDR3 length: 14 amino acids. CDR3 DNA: TGTGCCAGCAGTCACCGTCAGGGGAATAAGGCCCAGCATTTT. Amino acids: CASSHRQGNKAQHF.

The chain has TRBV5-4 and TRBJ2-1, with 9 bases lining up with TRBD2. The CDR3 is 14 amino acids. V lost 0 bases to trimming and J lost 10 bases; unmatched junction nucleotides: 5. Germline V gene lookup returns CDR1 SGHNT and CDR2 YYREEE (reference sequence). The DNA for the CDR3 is TGTGCCAGCAGCTTGGCCTACGGGACTAGCGAGCAGTTCTTC. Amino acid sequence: CASSLAYGTSEQFF. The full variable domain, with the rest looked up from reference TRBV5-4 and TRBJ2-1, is ETGVTQSPTHLIKTRGQQVTLRCSSQSGHNTVSWYQQALGQGPQFIFQYYREEENGRGNFPPRFSGLQFPNYSSELNVNALELDDSALYLCASSLAYGTSEQFFGPGTRLTVL.

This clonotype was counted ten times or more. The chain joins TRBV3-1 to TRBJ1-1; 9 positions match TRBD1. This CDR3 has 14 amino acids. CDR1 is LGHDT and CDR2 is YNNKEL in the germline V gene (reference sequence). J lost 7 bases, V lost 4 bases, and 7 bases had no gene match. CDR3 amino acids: CASSPGTGSGEAFF. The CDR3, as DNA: TGTGCCAGCAGCCCCGGGACAGGGTCGGGTGAAGCTTTCTTT.

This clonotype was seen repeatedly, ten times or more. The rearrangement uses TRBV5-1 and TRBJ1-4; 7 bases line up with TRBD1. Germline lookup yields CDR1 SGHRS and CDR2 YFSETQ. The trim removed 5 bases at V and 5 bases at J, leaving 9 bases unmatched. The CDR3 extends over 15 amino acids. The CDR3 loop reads CASRMTGQLNEKLFF. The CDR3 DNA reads TGCGCCAGCAGAATGACGGGACAGTTAAATGAAAAACTGTTTTTT. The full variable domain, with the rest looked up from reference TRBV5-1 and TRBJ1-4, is KAGVTQTPRYLIKTRGQQVTLSCSPISGHRSVSWYQQTPGQGLQFLFEYFSETQRNKGNFPGRFSGRQFSNSRSEMNVSTLELGDSALYLCASRMTGQLNEKLFFGSGTQLSVL.

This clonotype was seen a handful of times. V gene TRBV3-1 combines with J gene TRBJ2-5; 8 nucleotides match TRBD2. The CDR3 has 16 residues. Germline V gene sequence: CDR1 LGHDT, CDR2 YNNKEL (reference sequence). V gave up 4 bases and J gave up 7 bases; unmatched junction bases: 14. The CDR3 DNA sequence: TGTGCCAGCAGCCCGCTACAGCGGGAGTGGTCGGGGACCCAGTACTTC. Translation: CASSPLQREWSGTQYF.

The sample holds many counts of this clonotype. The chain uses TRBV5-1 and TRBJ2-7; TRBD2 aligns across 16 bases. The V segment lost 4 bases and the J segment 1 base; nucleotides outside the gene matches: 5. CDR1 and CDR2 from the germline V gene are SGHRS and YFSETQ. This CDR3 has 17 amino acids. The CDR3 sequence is CASSLGLAGGGSYEQYF. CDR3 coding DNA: TGCGCCAGCAGCCTGGGACTAGCGGGAGGGGGTTCCTACGAGCAGTACTTC.

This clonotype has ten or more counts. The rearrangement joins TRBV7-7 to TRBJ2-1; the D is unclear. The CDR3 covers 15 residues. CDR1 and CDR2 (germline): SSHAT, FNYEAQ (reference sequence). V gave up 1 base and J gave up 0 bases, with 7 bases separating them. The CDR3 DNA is TGTGCCAGCAGCTTAGGACCGAGCTCCTACAATGAGCAGTTCTTC. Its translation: CASSLGPSSYNEQFF.

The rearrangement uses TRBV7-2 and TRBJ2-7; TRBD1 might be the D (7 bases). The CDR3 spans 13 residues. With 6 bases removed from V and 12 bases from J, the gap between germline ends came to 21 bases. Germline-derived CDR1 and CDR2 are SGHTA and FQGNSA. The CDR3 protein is CASRGDRLGPGYF. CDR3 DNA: TGTGCCAGCAGGGGGGACAGACTAGGTCCGGGGTACTTC.

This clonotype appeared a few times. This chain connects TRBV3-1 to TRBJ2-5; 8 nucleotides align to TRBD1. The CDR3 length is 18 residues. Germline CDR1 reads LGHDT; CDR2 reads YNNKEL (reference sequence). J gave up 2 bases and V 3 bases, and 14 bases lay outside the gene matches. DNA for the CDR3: TGTGCCAGCAGCCATAGACAGGGGCCGGATTTTCGGCAAGAGACCCAGTACTTC. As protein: CASSHRQGPDFRQETQYF.

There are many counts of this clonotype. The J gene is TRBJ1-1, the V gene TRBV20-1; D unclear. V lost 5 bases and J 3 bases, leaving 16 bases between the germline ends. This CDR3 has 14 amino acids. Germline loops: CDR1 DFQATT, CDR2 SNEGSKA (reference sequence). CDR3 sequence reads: CSALRGQLDTEAFF. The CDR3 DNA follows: TGCAGTGCTTTGAGAGGGCAGCTGGACACTGAAGCTTTCTTT.

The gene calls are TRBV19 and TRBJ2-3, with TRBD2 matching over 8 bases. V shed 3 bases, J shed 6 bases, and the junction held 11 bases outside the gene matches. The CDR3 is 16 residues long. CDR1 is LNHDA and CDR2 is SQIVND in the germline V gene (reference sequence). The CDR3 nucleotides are TGTGCCAGTAGTATGGCTAGCGGGCCTACGGGGGATACGCAGTATTTT. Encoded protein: CASSMASGPTGDTQYF. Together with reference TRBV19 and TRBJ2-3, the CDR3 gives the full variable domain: DGGITQSPKYLFRKEGQNVTLSCEQNLNHDAMYWYRQDPGQGLRLIYYSQIVNDFQKGDIAEGYSVSREKKESFPLTVTSAQKNPTAFYLCASSMASGPTGDTQYFGPGTRLTVL.

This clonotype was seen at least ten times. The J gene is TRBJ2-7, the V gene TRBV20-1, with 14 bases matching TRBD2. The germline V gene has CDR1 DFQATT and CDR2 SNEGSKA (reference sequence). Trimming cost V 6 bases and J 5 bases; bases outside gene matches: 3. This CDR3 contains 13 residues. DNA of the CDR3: TGCAGTGCCCGGGGACTAGCGGGAGACGAGCAGTACTTC. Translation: CSARGLAGDEQYF.

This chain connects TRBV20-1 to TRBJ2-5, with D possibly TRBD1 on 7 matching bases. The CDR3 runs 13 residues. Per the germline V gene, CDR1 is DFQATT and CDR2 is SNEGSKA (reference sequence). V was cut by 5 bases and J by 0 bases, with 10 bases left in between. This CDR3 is CSAPGGYQETQYF. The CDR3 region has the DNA TGCAGTGCTCCAGGGGGGTACCAAGAGACCCAGTACTTC.

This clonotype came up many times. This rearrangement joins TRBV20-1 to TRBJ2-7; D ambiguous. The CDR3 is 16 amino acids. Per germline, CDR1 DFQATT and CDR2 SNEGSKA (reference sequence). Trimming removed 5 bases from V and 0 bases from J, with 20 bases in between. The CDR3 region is CSARGRTTWNSYEQYF. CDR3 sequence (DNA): TGCAGTGCTCGTGGACGCACCACATGGAACTCCTACGAGCAGTACTTC.

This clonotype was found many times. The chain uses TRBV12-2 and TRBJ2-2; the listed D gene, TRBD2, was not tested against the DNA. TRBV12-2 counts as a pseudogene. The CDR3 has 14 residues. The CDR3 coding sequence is TGTGCAAGTCGTACAAGCCCCTCCGCCGGGGAGCTGTTTTTT. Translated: CASRTSPSAGELFF.

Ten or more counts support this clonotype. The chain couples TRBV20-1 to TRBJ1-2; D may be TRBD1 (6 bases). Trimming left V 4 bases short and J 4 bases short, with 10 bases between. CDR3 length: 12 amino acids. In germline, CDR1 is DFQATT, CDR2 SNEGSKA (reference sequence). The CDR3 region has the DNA TGCAGTGCTACCCCAGGGGTCTATGGCTACACCTTC. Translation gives CSATPGVYGYTF.

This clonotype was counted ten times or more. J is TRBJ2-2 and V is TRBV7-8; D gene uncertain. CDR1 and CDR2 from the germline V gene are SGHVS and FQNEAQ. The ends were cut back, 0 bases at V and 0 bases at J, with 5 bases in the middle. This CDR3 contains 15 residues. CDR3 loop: CASSLAGTNTGELFF. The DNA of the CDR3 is TGTGCCAGCAGCTTAGCCGGTACGAACACCGGGGAGCTGTTTTTT.

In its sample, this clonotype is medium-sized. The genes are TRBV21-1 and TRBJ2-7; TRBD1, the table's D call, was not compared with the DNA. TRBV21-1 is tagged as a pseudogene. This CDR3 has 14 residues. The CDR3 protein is CASSKGDRTYEQYF. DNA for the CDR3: TGTGCCAGCAGCAAAGGAGACAGGACCTACGAGCAGTACTTC.

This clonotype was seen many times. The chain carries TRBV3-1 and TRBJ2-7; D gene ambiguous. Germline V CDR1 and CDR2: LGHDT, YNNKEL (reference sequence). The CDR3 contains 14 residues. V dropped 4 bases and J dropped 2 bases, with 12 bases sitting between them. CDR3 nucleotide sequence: TGTGCCAGCAGCCGGGCGACGGTAACCTACGAGCAGTACTTC. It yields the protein CASSRATVTYEQYF.